This T cell receptor beta chain was retrieved from a study of shared clonotypes between healthy human individuals. In the study overall: Plates per donor: three CD4 naive, three CD4 memory, two CD8 naive, one CD8 memory.

From CD4+ cells came CD45RA+ naive and CD45RA-negative memory subsets. The CDR3 consists of 19 residues. With V trimmed by 0 bases and J by 3 bases, 16 bases remained unmatched. The germline CDR1 and CDR2 sequences are SGDLS and YYNGEE. Replicate PCRs for sorted subsets used roughly 200 ng DNA; this equaled tens of thousands of T cell genomes. The repertoire was sequenced with immunoSEQ multiplex PCR; TCRdb's copy has only in-frame clones and lacks some. Of 950,000 to 1,100,000 clones listed, 75% are singletons. The V call is TRBV9, the J call TRBJ2-7; 9 bases are shared with TRBD2. Sequencing was carried out using memory CD4+ T cells sorted from blood. The subset is: CD45RA-negative fraction. This TCR came from a man aged 18 to 29 in good health. The DNA of the CDR3 is TGTGCCAGCAGCGTAGACCCCTTGACCCACGGAGCGGGAGGCTACGAGCAGTACTTC. This sequence encodes CASSVDPLTHGAGGYEQYF. Combining the CDR3 with reference TRBV9 and TRBJ2-7 gives the whole variable domain DSGVTQTPKHLITATGQRVTLRCSPRSGDLSVYWYQQSLDQGLQFLIQYYNGEERAKGNILERFSAQQFPDLHSELNLSSLELGDSALYFCASSVDPLTHGAGGYEQYFGPGTRLTVT.